A selection of T cell receptor beta chains follows, all from one sample in a study of response to subunit inactivated influenza vaccine. TCRdb analysed the RT-PCR reads with MiXCR anew, one entry per CDR3 protein. The sample includes under 850,000 distinct CDR3 sequences, less than 20% of them seen just once. The source was PBMCs from blood, collected 4 to 6 days after vaccination. These receptors were obtained from a man in his fifties who received an inactivated influenza vaccine. Both conserved end residues are part of each CDR3. Each record gives: J gene, clone size, D gene, CDR3 length, V gene, CDR3 DNA, CDR3 protein. D genes are given only for firm matches. Expanded clones are given a class, and other clones once, few, many or no size at all.

>TRBJ1-1|many|NA|14|TRBV6-2/TRBV6-3
TGTGCCAGCAGTTTGGGGGCGGCGAACACTGAAGCTTTCTTT
CASSLGAANTEAFF
>TRBJ2-2|many|NA|14|TRBV29-1
TGCAGCGTTGGACATACTTCGAACACCGGGGAGCTGTTTTTT
CSVGHTSNTGELFF
>TRBJ2-7|NA|NA|15|TRBV20-1
TGCAGTGCTAGAGTCCGGGACCGACTTTTCTACGAGCAGTACTTC
CSARVRDRLFYEQYF
>TRBJ2-2|few|TRBD2|15|TRBV29-1
TGCAGCGTCCCTGGGATAAGCGGGAGCACCGGGGAGCTGTTTTTT
CSVPGISGSTGELFF
>TRBJ2-2|few|TRBD2|16|TRBV11-2
TGTGCCAGCAGCCCTACCAGCGGGAGGGCCGTCGGGGAGCTGTTTTTT
CASSPTSGRAVGELFF
>TRBJ2-2|NA|NA|14|TRBV28
TGTGCCAGCAGGAACCGTGGGGTTTCCGGGGAGCTGTTTTTT
CASRNRGVSGELFF
>TRBJ2-5|many|TRBD1|13|TRBV20-1
TGCAGCGCCCTAGGGACAGTTCAAGAGACCCAGTACTTC
CSALGTVQETQYF
>TRBJ1-2|few|TRBD1|18|TRBV4-3
TGCGCCAGCAGCCAAGATTTTTATATTAAAGGGGGCCGGAATGGCTACACCTTC
CASSQDFYIKGGRNGYTF
>TRBJ1-1|few|NA|14|TRBV12-3/TRBV12-4
TGTGCCAGCAGTTTTTCTGGCCCGAACACTGAAGCTTTCTTT
CASSFSGPNTEAFF
>TRBJ1-2|few|NA|16|TRBV7-2
TGTGCCAGCAGCTTACAGCAAACGGGGGGAATCTATGGCTACACCTTC
CASSLQQTGGIYGYTF
>TRBJ2-1|NA|NA|11|TRBV5-4
TGTGCCACCAGGACAGTTGGGGAGCAGTTCTTC
CATRTVGEQFF
>TRBJ2-3|NA|NA|15|TRBV7-9
TGTGCCAGCAGCCGTCTCGGACAGAACACAGATACGCAGTATTTT
CASSRLGQNTDTQYF
>TRBJ1-6|NA|NA|12|TRBV20-1
TGCAGTGCTAGGGGAGAGAATTCACCCCTCCACTTT
CSARGENSPLHF
>TRBJ1-3|many|TRBD1|16|TRBV12-3/TRBV12-4
TGTGCCAGCAGTTTGGGACAGGCACTCTCTGGAAACACCATATATTTT
CASSLGQALSGNTIYF
>TRBJ2-1|NA|TRBD1|15|TRBV7-6
TGTGCCAGCAGCTTAACAGGGGAACCCTACAATGAGCAGTTCTTC
CASSLTGEPYNEQFF
>TRBJ1-4|NA|TRBD1|16|TRBV6-5
TGTGCCAGCAGTTACTATCGGACAGGGGGGAACGAAAAACTGTTTTTT
CASSYYRTGGNEKLFF
>TRBJ1-6|NA|NA|12|TRBV6-6
TGTGCCAGCAGTTACCCTAATTCACCCCTCCACTTT
CASSYPNSPLHF
>TRBJ2-7|NA|NA|13|TRBV12-3/TRBV12-4
TGTGCCAGCAGGTTAGAGGGAGTGAGGGAGCAGTACTTC
CASRLEGVREQYF
>TRBJ1-4|NA|NA|15|TRBV4-3
TGCGCCAGCAGCCAAGCCAGGCCAACTAATGAAAAACTGTCTTTT
CASSQARPTNEKLSF
>TRBJ2-5|NA|NA|18|TRBV15
TGTGCCACCAGCAGAGATTCTGCAGGGGATGGGGGCATGAAGACCCAGTACTTC
CATSRDSAGDGGMKTQYF
>TRBJ2-1|few|TRBD2|15|TRBV7-8
TGTGCCAGCAGCTTAGCGGGACTAGTCTGGAATGAGCAGTTCTTC
CASSLAGLVWNEQFF
>TRBJ1-4|few|TRBD1|17|TRBV15
TGTGCCACCAGCAGAGATTTCGCGCAGGGGGCTAATGAAAAACTGTTTTTT
CATSRDFAQGANEKLFF
>TRBJ1-5|few|NA|17|TRBV7-9
TGTGCCAGCAGCTTAGCGGGTCAGGACCTAAGCAATCAGCCCCAGCATTTT
CASSLAGQDLSNQPQHF
>TRBJ2-4|NA|NA|17|TRBV4-1
TGCGCCAGCAGCCAAGAGGTCCCCATTCTAGCCAAAAACATTCAGTACTTC
CASSQEVPILAKNIQYF
>TRBJ2-2|NA|TRBD1|16|TRBV6-1
TGTGCCAGCAGTCCCGGACAGGGGTCTTACACCGGGGAGCTGTTTTTT
CASSPGQGSYTGELFF
>TRBJ1-1|NA|NA|15|TRBV7-9
TGTGCCAGCACCAAGGGGCAGGCCCGGAATCCTGAAGCTTTCTTT
CASTKGQARNPEAFF
>TRBJ2-7|few|NA|14|TRBV20-1
TGCAGTGCTAGAGACGGCTTTGACTCCTACGAGCAGTACTTC
CSARDGFDSYEQYF
>TRBJ1-1|NA|NA|14|TRBV6-2/TRBV6-3
TGTGCCACCCGGTACCGGGGGCGGGGCACTGAAGCTTTCTTT
CATRYRGRGTEAFF
>TRBJ2-2|few|NA|15|TRBV20-1
TGCAGTGCTAGAGTGGGGGGATCTCACGCCGGGGAGCTGTTTTTT
CSARVGGSHAGELFF
>TRBJ2-7|NA|TRBD1|13|TRBV20-1
TGCAGTGCTAGGAGGGGACAGGGCGACGAGCAGTACTTC
CSARRGQGDEQYF
>TRBJ2-7|few|NA|14|TRBV3-1
TGTGCCAGCAGCCATCGGGACGGTACCTACGAGCAGTACTTC
CASSHRDGTYEQYF
>TRBJ2-2|NA|NA|16|TRBV10-3
TGTGCCATCAGTGAGTCGCTTTTAAGGGGAACCGGGGAGCTGTTTTTT
CAISESLLRGTGELFF
>TRBJ2-1|NA|TRBD2|15|TRBV29-1
TGCAGCGCCGGGACTAGCGGGGGGCTTTCTAATGAGCAGTTCTTC
CSAGTSGGLSNEQFF
>TRBJ2-3|NA|NA|17|TRBV15
TGTGCCACCAGCAGAGACTTATTTCCCGGGACCCCAGATACGCAGTATTTT
CATSRDLFPGTPDTQYF
>TRBJ1-5|NA|NA|12|TRBV20-1
TGCAGTGCCATCCAGGGAAATCAGCCCCAGCATTTT
CSAIQGNQPQHF
>TRBJ2-1|NA|NA|16|TRBV12-3/TRBV12-4
TGTGCCAGCAGTGGGCGGGTGGGAGTGGCTTACAATGAGCAGTTCTTC
CASSGRVGVAYNEQFF
>TRBJ2-2|few|NA|17|TRBV20-1
TGCTGTGCTAGAGATTACAGGGATTACACGAACACCGGGGAGCTGTTTTTT
CCARDYRDYTNTGELFF
>TRBJ1-2|many|TRBD1|13|TRBV20-1
TGCAGTGCCCGAGGGGGACAGGGAGTTGGCTACACCTTC
CSARGGQGVGYTF
>TRBJ1-5|few|NA|13|TRBV2
TGTGCCAGCATCGGGGATGGCAATCAGCCCCAGCATTTT
CASIGDGNQPQHF
>TRBJ2-3|NA|TRBD2|15|TRBV20-1
TGCAGTGCTAGAGTTATTAGGACTAGAACAGATACGCAGTATTTT
CSARVIRTRTDTQYF
>TRBJ1-4|NA|NA|13|TRBV7-8
TGTGCCAGCAGTTATGGTCTGCAAGAAAAACTGTTTTTT
CASSYGLQEKLFF
>TRBJ2-1|NA|TRBD1|17|TRBV24-1
TGTGCCACCAGTGACAAGACAGGGAACGTGGCCTACAATGAGCAGTTCTTC
CATSDKTGNVAYNEQFF
>TRBJ1-2|few|NA|12|TRBV28
TGTGCCAGCACCACCTCTAACTATGGCTACACCTTC
CASTTSNYGYTF
>TRBJ1-2|NA|NA|14|TRBV12-3/TRBV12-4
TGTGCCAGCAGCTCCAAGGCGGTTAGGGGAAGGTACACCTTC
CASSSKAVRGRYTF
>TRBJ2-1|NA|TRBD2|15|TRBV12-3/TRBV12-4
TGTGCCAGCAGTTTCGATAGCGGGGTTTACAATGAGCAGTTCTTC
CASSFDSGVYNEQFF
>TRBJ1-2|few|TRBD1|15|TRBV27
TGTGCCAGCAGTTTATCGATGGGACAGAACTATGGCTACACCTTC
CASSLSMGQNYGYTF
>TRBJ2-1|NA|TRBD1|15|TRBV10-3
TGTGCCATCAGTGATTCAGGGGGTTACCGTGATGAGCAGTTCTTC
CAISDSGGYRDEQFF
>TRBJ2-5|NA|NA|15|TRBV12-3/TRBV12-4
TGTGCCAGCAGTTTAGGGTCAGGGGAGCTGGAGACCCAGTACTTC
CASSLGSGELETQYF
>TRBJ2-7|few|TRBD2|17|TRBV7-6
TGTGCCAGCAGCCTGAACCCGGGGCGGGAGGGCCTTAGGGAGCAGTACTTC
CASSLNPGREGLREQYF
>TRBJ2-1|few|NA|15|TRBV14
TGTGCCAGCAGCCATAAGTGGGAGCCCCACAATGAGCAGTTCTTC
CASSHKWEPHNEQFF
>TRBJ2-1|few|NA|17|TRBV18
TGTGCCAGCTCACCGGCGGCTAGCGAGAGCTCCTACAATGAGCAGTTCTTC
CASSPAASESSYNEQFF
>TRBJ2-7|few|NA|14|TRBV11-2
TGTGCCAGCAGCTCACGACAGGCCTCCTACGAGCAGTACTTC
CASSSRQASYEQYF
>TRBJ2-3|many|TRBD2|17|TRBV7-2
TGTGCCAGCAGCTTACAGAGCGGGGGCGCTAGCACAGATACGCAGTATTTT
CASSLQSGGASTDTQYF
>TRBJ2-3|NA|TRBD2|17|TRBV25-1
TGTGCCAGCAGGGGACTAGCGGGAGGGCGACGCACAGATACGCAGTATTTT
CASRGLAGGRRTDTQYF
>TRBJ2-1|many|NA|13|TRBV29-1
TGCAGCGTTTCGCAGGGGATCTACAATGAGCAGTTCTTC
CSVSQGIYNEQFF
>TRBJ2-1|NA|TRBD2|16|TRBV5-1
TGCGCCAGCAGCCCCGGAGGACTAGCGGGAGTCCCTGAGCAGTTCTTC
CASSPGGLAGVPEQFF
>TRBJ2-5|few|TRBD2|15|TRBV20-1
TGCAGTGCAACCCGCGTTAGCGGGACGCAAGAGACCCAGTACTTC
CSATRVSGTQETQYF
>TRBJ2-7|NA|NA|15|TRBV7-9
TGTGCCAGCAGCTTAGTCGGGGGAAGGGGCTACGAGCAGTACTTC
CASSLVGGRGYEQYF